What follows describes a single T cell receptor beta chain. The source of the sample is a study of blood T cell repertoires in COVID-19. Background on the study: Some COVID-19 samples were acute and others convalescent; all came from the United States, Italy and Spain. From T cells, B-cell-depleted T cells, or PBMCs came the material, which was cDNA or gDNA.

As originally analysed: The assay estimated nucleated cells by amplifying reference gene primers. The assay was immunoSEQ multiplex PCR, and TCRdb's table has in-frame clones only and misses some. For V, J and clone size, that table is used; D and trimming come from the DNA. The table has 250,000 to 300,000 clones, around 87% seen once; the top ten hold 1.5%. The V end was cut by 2 bases, the J end by 4 bases, with 14 bases between. In germline, CDR1 is MNHEY, CDR2 SVGEGT. The length of the CDR3 is 15 residues. This rearrangement joins TRBV6-2 or TRBV6-3 to TRBJ1-2; tentative D call: TRBD1 (5 bases). This clonotype was obtained from a woman in her forties who had recovered from COVID-19. The specimen sequenced was peripheral blood. The CDR3 DNA is TGTGCCAGCAGTTACCGCGGGGGGTTCGGCTATGGCTACACCTTC. It yields the protein CASSYRGGFGYGYTF.